Listed here are 17 T cell receptor beta chains from one sample, sequenced in a study of beta chain features in type 1 diabetes. Expressed TCRB transcripts were sequenced after all isolated RNA was converted to cDNA. Clones were read by immunoSEQ multiplex PCR, and TCRdb kept only the in-frame ones, dropping some. The sample records under 200,000 clones, approximately 8.1% being singletons. The sequenced sample consisted of central memory CD4+ T cells from blood. These receptors were taken from a man between 18 and 29 years old in good health.

This clone was seen at least ten times. V usage is TRBV28 and J usage is TRBJ2-1, with 8 bases that match TRBD1. The germline V gene encodes CDR1 MDHEN and CDR2 SYDVKM. The CDR3 spans 13 residues. Germline trimming cut 5 bases from V and 7 bases from J; bases unmatched to any gene: 4. The CDR3 sequence: CASSPRGRNEQFF. CDR3 nucleotides: TGTGCCAGCAGTCCCAGGGGGCGGAATGAGCAGTTCTTC.

The chain combines TRBV7-2 with TRBJ1-5; 8 nucleotides align to TRBD1. Trimming took 4 bases from V and 1 from J; bases not matched to a gene: 6. The CDR3 is 16 amino acids. The germline V gene has CDR1 SGHTA and CDR2 FQGNSA. The CDR3 DNA is TGTGCCAGCAGCTCTACAGGGGGTATGAGCAATCAGCCCCAGCATTTT. Translating it yields CASSSTGGMSNQPQHF.

This clone was recorded at least ten times. The genes are TRBV7-9 and TRBJ2-5; weak D call: TRBD1 (6 bases). V lost 3 bases, J lost 5 bases, and 10 bases lay in between. Germline loops: CDR1 SEHNR, CDR2 FQNEAQ (reference sequence). This CDR3 is built from 13 residues. The CDR3 nucleotides are TGTGCCAGCAGCTTTGGGGGCCGGGAGACCCAGTACTTC. Its protein is CASSFGGRETQYF. Full variable domain (rest looked up from reference TRBV7-9 and TRBJ2-5): DTGVSQNPRHKITKRGQNVTFRCDPISEHNRLYWYRQTLGQGPEFLTYFQNEAQLEKSRLLSDRFSAERPKGSFSTLEIQRTEQGDSAMYLCASSFGGRETQYFGPGTRLLVL.

This clone has just a few counts. The chain employs TRBV7-3 and TRBJ2-1; no firm D call. Trimming took 5 bases from V and 7 from J, leaving 15 bases between them. The CDR3 spans 14 residues. The germline V gene encodes CDR1 SGHTA and CDR2 FQGTGA. The CDR3 is CASSPMGSTNEQFF. In DNA form, the CDR3 reads TGTGCCAGCAGCCCGATGGGCAGTACGAATGAGCAGTTCTTC. The full variable domain, in which reference TRBV7-3 and TRBJ2-1 provide the parts outside the CDR3, is GAGVSQTPSNKVTEKGKYVELRCDPISGHTALYWYRQSLGQGPEFLIYFQGTGAADDSGLPNDRFFAVRPEGSVSTLKIQRTERGDSAVYLCASSPMGSTNEQFFGPGTRLTVL.

The chain recombines TRBV9 with TRBJ1-1, with a possible D match to TRBD1 (5 bases). CDR1 and CDR2 (germline): SGDLS, YYNGEE. The V gene lost 0 bases and the J gene lost 1 base, with 13 bases spanning the gap. The CDR3 has 16 residues. The CDR3: CASSVAPFQGNTEAFF. As DNA, the CDR3 is TGTGCCAGCAGCGTAGCCCCCTTTCAGGGGAACACTGAAGCTTTCTTT.

This clone was seen a handful of times. DNA of the CDR3: TGTGCCAGCAGCTTAAGGTGGTTCGGGAGGATGGATGAGCAGTTCTTC. It codes for CASSLRWFGRMDEQFF. The rearrangement joins TRBV7-2 to TRBJ2-1; 7 nucleotides match TRBD2. The trim removed 2 bases at V and 8 bases at J, leaving 12 bases unmatched. The germline CDR1 and CDR2 sequences are SGHTA and FQGNSA. CDR3 length equals 16 residues.

The rearrangement uses TRBV5-1 and TRBJ1-1, with D possibly being TRBD1 (6 bases). The ends were cut back, 4 bases at V and 8 bases at J, with 15 bases in the middle. This CDR3 region has 13 residues. The germline CDR1 and CDR2 sequences are SGHRS and YFSETQ. CDR3 sequence: CASSPLLGHEAFF. The CDR3 nucleotides read TGCGCCAGCAGCCCCCTCTTGGGACACGAAGCTTTCTTT.

This clone was counted a single time. The V gene is TRBV2, the J gene TRBJ2-1; TRBD2 matches at 10 bases. The CDR3 spans 11 residues. The junction had 0 bases not matched to a gene; V was cut back by 9 bases and J by 7 bases. Germline CDR1 reads SNHLY; CDR2 reads FYNNEI. The CDR3 region is CARGLANEQFF. CDR3 in DNA: TGTGCCAGGGGACTAGCGAATGAGCAGTTCTTC. Supplemented by reference TRBV2 and TRBJ2-1, the full variable domain reads EPEVTQTPSHQVTQMGQEVILRCVPISNHLYFYWYRQILGQKVEFLVSFYNNEISEKSEIFDDQFSVERPDGSNFTLKIRSTKLEDSAMYFCARGLANEQFFGPGTRLTVL.

The DNA of the CDR3 is TGCGCCAGCAGCTTGGATGCGGGCGAGACCCAGTACTTC. It encodes CASSLDAGETQYF. V usage is TRBV5-1 and J usage is TRBJ2-5; weak D call: TRBD2 (5 bases). This CDR3 has 13 residues. The germline gives CDR1 SGHRS, CDR2 YFSETQ. The V gene lost 0 bases and the J gene lost 5 bases, with 8 bases spanning the gap. Looking up the rest from reference TRBV5-1 and TRBJ2-5 gives the full variable domain: KAGVTQTPRYLIKTRGQQVTLSCSPISGHRSVSWYQQTPGQGLQFLFEYFSETQRNKGNFPGRFSGRQFSNSRSEMNVSTLELGDSALYLCASSLDAGETQYFGPGTRLLVL.

The genes are TRBV7-2 and TRBJ1-1; unclear D gene. Germline CDR1 reads SGHTA; CDR2 reads FQGNSA. V lost 1 base, J lost 4 bases, and 13 bases lay in between. The CDR3 is 15 residues long. CDR3 residues: CASSLEIDLGTEAFF. The DNA for the CDR3 is TGTGCCAGCAGCTTAGAAATAGATCTCGGCACTGAAGCTTTCTTT.

J is TRBJ1-4 and V is TRBV30; unclear D gene. Germline assignment: CDR1 GTSNPN and CDR2 SVGIG (reference sequence). CDR3 length: 13 residues. The V gene lost 1 base and the J gene lost 2 bases, with 5 bases spanning the gap. The CDR3 DNA is TGTGCCTGGAGTGCCGGGACTAATGAAAAACTGTTTTTT. Translating it yields CAWSAGTNEKLFF.

In its sample, this clone was seen many times. V is TRBV2 and J is TRBJ1-1; D possibly corresponds to TRBD1 (6 bases). The CDR3 has 14 residues. The germline V and J ends were trimmed by 8 bases and 0 bases, with 13 bases remaining between them. CDR1 is SNHLY, CDR2 FYNNEI, per germline. The CDR3 coding sequence is TGTGCCAGCCAAAAACAGGGCCTGAACACTGAAGCTTTCTTT. Its protein is CASQKQGLNTEAFF.

This sequence joins TRBV28 and TRBJ2-7; 12 positions match TRBD1. CDR3 size: 15 residues. J gave up 5 bases and V 5 bases, and 7 bases lay outside the gene matches. Germline V lookup: CDR1 MDHEN, CDR2 SYDVKM. The CDR3 region is CASSPAGQGAHEQYF. The CDR3 region has the DNA TGTGCCAGCAGTCCCGCGGGACAGGGGGCCCACGAGCAGTACTTC.

This clone appeared a few times. The chain links TRBV4-2 to TRBJ2-7, with TRBD2 identical over 7 bases. The CDR3 sequence is 16 residues long. Germline V lookup: CDR1 LGHNA, CDR2 YNFKEQ. Losses at the gene ends were 3 bases for V and 0 bases for J; bases not matched to a gene: 8. The CDR3 DNA reads as TGTGCCAGCAGCCAGGGGACCGGGACTACCTCCTACGAGCAGTACTTC. It translates to CASSQGTGTTSYEQYF.

This clone has more than one count but fewer than ten. The V gene is TRBV12-5, the J gene TRBJ1-1, with 8 bases aligning to TRBD1. Germline CDR1 LGHNT, CDR2 FRNRAP. J lost 5 bases, V lost 8 bases, and 7 bases had no gene match. This CDR3 contains 13 residues. CDR3 region: CASMGQERTEAFF. The CDR3 coding sequence is TGTGCTAGTATGGGACAGGAAAGGACTGAAGCTTTCTTT.

V usage is TRBV7-3 and J usage is TRBJ2-7, with D maybe TRBD1 (6 bases). V dropped 4 bases and J dropped 1 base, with 11 bases sitting between them. Germline V CDR1 and CDR2: SGHTA, FQGTGA. The length of the CDR3 is 14 residues. The CDR3 bases are TGTGCCAGCAGCTCCGGGACACTTTCCTACGAGCAGTACTTC. It specifies CASSSGTLSYEQYF.

The chain carries TRBV7-8 and TRBJ1-2; D not certain. Germline V gives CDR1 SGHVS, CDR2 FQNEAQ. Trimming removed 1 base at V and 0 bases at J, with 6 bases between. The CDR3 totals 14 residues. The CDR3 region is CASSLGSPNYGYTF. The CDR3 bases are TGTGCCAGCAGCTTAGGCAGTCCTAACTATGGCTACACCTTC.